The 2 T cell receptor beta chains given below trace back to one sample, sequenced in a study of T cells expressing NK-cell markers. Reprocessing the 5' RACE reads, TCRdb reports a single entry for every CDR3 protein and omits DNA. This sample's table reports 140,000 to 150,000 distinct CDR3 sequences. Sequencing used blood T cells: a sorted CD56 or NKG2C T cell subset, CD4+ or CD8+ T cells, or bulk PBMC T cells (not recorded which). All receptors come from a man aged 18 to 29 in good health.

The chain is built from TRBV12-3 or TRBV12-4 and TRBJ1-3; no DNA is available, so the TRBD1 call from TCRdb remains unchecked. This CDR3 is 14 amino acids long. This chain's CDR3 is CASSYSGAGNTIYF.

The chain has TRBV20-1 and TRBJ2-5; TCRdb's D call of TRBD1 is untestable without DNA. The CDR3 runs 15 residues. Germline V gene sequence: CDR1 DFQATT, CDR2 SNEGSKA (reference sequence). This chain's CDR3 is CSAGRTGEIQETQYF.